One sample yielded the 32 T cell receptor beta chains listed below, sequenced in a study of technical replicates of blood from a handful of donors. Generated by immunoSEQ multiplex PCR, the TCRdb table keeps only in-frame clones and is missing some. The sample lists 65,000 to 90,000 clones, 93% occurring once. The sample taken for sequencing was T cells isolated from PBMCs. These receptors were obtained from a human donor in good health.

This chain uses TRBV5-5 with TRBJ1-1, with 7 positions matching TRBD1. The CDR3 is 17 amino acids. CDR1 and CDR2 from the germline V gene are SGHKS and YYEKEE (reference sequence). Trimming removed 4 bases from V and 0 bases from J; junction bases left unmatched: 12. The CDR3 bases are TGTGCCAGCAGCCCGGTCCCGGGACAGCTACTGAACACTGAAGCTTTCTTT. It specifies CASSPVPGQLLNTEAFF.

Here the CDR3 DNA reads TGTGCCAGTAGTTGGCGGGCCCTCGAGGCGCAGTTCTTC. This sequence encodes CASSWRALEAQFF. This sequence joins TRBV19 and TRBJ2-1; possible D gene TRBD2, 5 bases. The germline V gene has CDR1 LNHDA and CDR2 SQIVND (reference sequence). CDR3 size: 13 residues. The ends were cut back, 5 bases at V and 12 bases at J, with 17 bases in the middle.

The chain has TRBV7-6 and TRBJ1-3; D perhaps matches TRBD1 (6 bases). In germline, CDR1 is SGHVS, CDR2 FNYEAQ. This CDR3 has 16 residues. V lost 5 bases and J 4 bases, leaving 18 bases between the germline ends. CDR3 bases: TGTGCCAGCAGCACCCAACAGGGTATTGAGGGAAACACCATATATTTT. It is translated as CASSTQQGIEGNTIYF.

CDR3 sequence (DNA): TGTGCCAGCAGTTCCAGGATCCGACAGGGACTTGTCACTGAAGCTTTCTTT. Encoded protein: CASSSRIRQGLVTEAFF. The genes are TRBV28 and TRBJ1-1; 7 bases map to TRBD1. The CDR3 contains 17 residues. Unmatched junction bases numbered 15, after V lost 4 bases and J lost 4 bases. The germline V gene has CDR1 MDHEN and CDR2 SYDVKM.

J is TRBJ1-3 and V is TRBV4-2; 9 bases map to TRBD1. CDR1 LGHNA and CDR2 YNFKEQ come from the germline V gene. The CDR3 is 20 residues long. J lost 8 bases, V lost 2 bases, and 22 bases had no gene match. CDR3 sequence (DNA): TGTGCCAGCAGCCAAAGGATCGGACAGGGGACATTCAATCGGGCGGACACCATATATTTT. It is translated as CASSQRIGQGTFNRADTIYF.

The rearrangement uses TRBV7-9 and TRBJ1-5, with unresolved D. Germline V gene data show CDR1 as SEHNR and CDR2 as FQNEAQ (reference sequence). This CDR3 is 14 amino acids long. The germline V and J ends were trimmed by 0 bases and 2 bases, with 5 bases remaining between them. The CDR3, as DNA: TGTGCCAGCAGCTTAGCTGGCCGCAATCAGCCCCAGCATTTT. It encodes CASSLAGRNQPQHF.

The CDR3 DNA is TGCGCCAGCAGCTTGGGGACTAGCGGCTACGAGCAGTACTTC. It codes for CASSLGTSGYEQYF. The chain uses TRBV5-1 and TRBJ2-7, with 10 bases matching TRBD2. CDR3 length: 14 amino acids. With V trimmed by 0 bases and J by 3 bases, 0 bases remained unmatched. CDR1 SGHRS and CDR2 YFSETQ come from the germline V gene.

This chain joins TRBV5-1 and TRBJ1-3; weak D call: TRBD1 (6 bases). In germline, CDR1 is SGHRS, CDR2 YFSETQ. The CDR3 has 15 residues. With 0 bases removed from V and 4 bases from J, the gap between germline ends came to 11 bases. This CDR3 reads CASSLAGVGGNTIYF. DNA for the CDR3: TGCGCCAGCAGCTTGGCAGGGGTAGGAGGAAACACCATATATTTT.

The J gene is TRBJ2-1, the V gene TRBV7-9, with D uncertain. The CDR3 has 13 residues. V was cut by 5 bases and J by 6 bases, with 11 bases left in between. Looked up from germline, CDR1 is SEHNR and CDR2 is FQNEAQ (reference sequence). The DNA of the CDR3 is TGTGCCAGCAGCCCAGGTCTCCTCAATGAGCAGTTCTTC. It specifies CASSPGLLNEQFF.

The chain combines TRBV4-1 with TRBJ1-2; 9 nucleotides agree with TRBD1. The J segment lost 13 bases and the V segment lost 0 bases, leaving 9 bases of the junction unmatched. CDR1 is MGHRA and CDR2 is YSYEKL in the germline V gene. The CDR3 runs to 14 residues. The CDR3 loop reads CASSQDREGQGLTF. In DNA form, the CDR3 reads TGCGCCAGCAGCCAAGACCGGGAGGGACAGGGACTCACCTTC.

For the CDR3, the DNA is TGTGCCAGCAGCTTAGGTCTTCAGCCCCAGCATTTT. Translation gives CASSLGLQPQHF. The chain combines TRBV7-8 with TRBJ1-5; D is unresolved. The germline CDR1 and CDR2 sequences are SGHVS and FQNEAQ. The CDR3 length is 12 residues. Deletions cut 1 base from V and 6 bases from J, with 4 bases between.

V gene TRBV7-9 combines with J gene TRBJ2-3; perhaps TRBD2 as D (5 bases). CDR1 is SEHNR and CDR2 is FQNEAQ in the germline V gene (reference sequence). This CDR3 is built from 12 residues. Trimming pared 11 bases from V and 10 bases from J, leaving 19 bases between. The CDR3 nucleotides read TGTGCCTCGACGCGGGTGAAAGAGGCGCAGTATTTT. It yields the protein CASTRVKEAQYF.

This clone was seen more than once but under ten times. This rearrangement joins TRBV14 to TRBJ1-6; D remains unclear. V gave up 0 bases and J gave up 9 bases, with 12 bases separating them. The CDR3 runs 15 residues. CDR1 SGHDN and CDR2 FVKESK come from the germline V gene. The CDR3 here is CASSQERGFGSPLHF. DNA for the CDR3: TGTGCCAGCAGCCAAGAACGGGGTTTTGGTTCACCCCTCCACTTT.

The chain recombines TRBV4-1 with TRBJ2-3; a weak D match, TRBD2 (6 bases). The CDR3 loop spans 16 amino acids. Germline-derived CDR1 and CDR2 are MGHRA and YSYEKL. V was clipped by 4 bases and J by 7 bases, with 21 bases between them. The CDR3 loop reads CASSPPGGRPPHTQYF. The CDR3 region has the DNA TGCGCCAGCAGCCCCCCCGGAGGGAGGCCGCCCCATACGCAGTATTTT.

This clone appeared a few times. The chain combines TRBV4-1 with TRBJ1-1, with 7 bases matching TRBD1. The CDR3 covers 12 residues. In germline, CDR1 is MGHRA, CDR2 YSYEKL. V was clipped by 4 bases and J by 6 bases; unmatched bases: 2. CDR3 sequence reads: CASSPGQAEAFF. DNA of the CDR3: TGCGCCAGCAGCCCTGGACAGGCTGAAGCTTTCTTT.

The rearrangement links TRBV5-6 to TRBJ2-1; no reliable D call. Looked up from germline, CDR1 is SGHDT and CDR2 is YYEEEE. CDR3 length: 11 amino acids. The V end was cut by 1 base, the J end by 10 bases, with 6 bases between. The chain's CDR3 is CASSLIKEQFF. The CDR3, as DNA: TGTGCCAGCAGCTTGATAAAAGAGCAGTTCTTC. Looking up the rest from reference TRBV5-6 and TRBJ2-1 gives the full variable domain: DAGVTQSPTHLIKTRGQQVTLRCSPKSGHDTVSWYQQALGQGPQFIFQYYEEEERQRGNFPDRFSGHQFPNYSSELNVNALLLGDSALYLCASSLIKEQFFGPGTRLTVL.

CDR3 loop: CASSRTSSYEQYF. The DNA for the CDR3 is TGTGCCAGCAGCCGGACTAGCTCCTACGAGCAGTACTTC. This sequence joins TRBV6-6 and TRBJ2-7, with 7 bases identical to TRBD2. The V segment lost 6 bases and the J segment 0 bases; nucleotides outside the gene matches: 2. The CDR3 consists of 13 residues. In germline, CDR1 is MNHNY, CDR2 SVGAGI (reference sequence).

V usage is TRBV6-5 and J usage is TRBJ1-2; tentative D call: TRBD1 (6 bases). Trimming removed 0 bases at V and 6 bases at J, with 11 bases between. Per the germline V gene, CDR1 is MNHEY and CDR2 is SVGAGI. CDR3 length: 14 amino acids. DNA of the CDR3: TGTGCCAGCAGTTACTCGATCACAGGGCATGGCTACACCTTC. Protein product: CASSYSITGHGYTF.

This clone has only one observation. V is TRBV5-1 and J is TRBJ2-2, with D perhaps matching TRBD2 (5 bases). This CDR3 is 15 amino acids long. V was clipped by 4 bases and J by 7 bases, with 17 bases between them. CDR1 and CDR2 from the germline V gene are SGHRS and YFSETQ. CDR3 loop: CASSLSGSLGGELFF. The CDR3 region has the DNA TGCGCCAGCAGCCTGTCGGGGAGTCTCGGCGGGGAGCTGTTTTTT.

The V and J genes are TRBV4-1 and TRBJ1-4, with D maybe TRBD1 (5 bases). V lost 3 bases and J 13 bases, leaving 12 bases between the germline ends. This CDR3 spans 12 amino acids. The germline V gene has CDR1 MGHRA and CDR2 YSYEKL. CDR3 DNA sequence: TGCGCCAGCAGCCACCCGTCGGGGGGACTGTTTTTT. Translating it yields CASSHPSGGLFF.

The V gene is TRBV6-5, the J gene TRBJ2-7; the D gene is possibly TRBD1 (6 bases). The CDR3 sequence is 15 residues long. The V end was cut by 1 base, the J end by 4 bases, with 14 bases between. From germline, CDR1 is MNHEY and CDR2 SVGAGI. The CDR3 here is CASSYYAGAKYEQYF. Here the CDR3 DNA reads TGTGCCAGCAGTTACTATGCAGGGGCGAAATACGAGCAGTACTTC.

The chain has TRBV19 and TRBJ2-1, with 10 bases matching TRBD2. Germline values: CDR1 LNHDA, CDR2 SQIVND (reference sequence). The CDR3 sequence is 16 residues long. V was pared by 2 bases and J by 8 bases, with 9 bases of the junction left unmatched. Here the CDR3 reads CASSINLAGVGDEQFF. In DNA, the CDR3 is TGTGCCAGTAGTATAAACCTAGCGGGAGTCGGAGATGAGCAGTTCTTC.

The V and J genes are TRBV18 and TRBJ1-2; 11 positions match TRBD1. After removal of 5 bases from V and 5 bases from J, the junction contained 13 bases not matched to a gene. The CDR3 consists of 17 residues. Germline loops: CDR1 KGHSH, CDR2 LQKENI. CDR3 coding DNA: TGTGCCAGCTCATCCCGGGACAGGGGGTCGGAATGGTATGGCTACACCTTC. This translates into CASSSRDRGSEWYGYTF.

CDR3 loop: CASSPPGGTYNSPLHF. The DNA for the CDR3 is TGTGCCAGCAGCCCTCCCGGCGGGACCTATAATTCACCCCTCCACTTT. The V gene is TRBV9, the J gene TRBJ1-6; D remains unclear. Germline CDR1 is SGDLS and CDR2 is YYNGEE. V dropped 4 bases and J dropped 2 bases, with 13 bases sitting between them. This CDR3 has 16 residues.

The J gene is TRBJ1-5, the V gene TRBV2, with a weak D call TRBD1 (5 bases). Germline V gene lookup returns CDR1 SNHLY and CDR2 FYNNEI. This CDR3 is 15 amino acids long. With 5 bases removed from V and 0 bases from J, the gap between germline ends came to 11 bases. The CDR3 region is CASSYDRNSNQPQHF. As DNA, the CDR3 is TGTGCCAGCAGTTACGACAGAAATAGCAATCAGCCCCAGCATTTT.

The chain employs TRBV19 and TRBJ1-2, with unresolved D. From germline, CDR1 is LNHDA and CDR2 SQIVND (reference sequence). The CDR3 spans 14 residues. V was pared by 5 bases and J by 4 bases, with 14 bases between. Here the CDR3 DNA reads TGTGCCAGTAGTTTTAGTACAGCTTTCTATGGCTACACCTTC. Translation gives CASSFSTAFYGYTF. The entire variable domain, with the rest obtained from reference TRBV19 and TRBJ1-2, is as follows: DGGITQSPKYLFRKEGQNVTLSCEQNLNHDAMYWYRQDPGQGLRLIYYSQIVNDFQKGDIAEGYSVSREKKESFPLTVTSAQKNPTAFYLCASSFSTAFYGYTFGSGTRLTVV.

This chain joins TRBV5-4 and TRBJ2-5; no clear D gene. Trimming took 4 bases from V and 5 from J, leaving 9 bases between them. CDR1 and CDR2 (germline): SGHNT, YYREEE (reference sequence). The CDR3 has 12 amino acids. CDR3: CASSTARETQYF. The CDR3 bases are TGTGCCAGCAGCACCGCGAGGGAGACCCAGTACTTC. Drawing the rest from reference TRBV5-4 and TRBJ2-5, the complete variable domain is ETGVTQSPTHLIKTRGQQVTLRCSSQSGHNTVSWYQQALGQGPQFIFQYYREEENGRGNFPPRFSGLQFPNYSSELNVNALELDDSALYLCASSTARETQYFGPGTRLLVL.

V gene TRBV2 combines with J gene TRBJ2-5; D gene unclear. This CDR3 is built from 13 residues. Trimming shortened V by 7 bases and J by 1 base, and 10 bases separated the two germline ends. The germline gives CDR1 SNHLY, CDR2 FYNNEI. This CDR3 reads CASTLQTQETQYF. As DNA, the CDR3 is TGTGCCAGCACGCTACAGACCCAAGAGACCCAGTACTTC.

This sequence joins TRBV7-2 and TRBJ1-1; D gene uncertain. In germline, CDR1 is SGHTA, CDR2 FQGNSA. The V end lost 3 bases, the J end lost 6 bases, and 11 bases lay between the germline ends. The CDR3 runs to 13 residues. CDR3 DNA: TGTGCCAGCAGCTTTTGGGAGAGCGCTGAAGCTTTCTTT. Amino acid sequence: CASSFWESAEAFF.

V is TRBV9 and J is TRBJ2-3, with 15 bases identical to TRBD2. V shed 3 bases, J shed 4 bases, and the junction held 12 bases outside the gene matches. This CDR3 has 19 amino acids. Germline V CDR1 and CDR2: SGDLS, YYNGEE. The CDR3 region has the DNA TGTGCCAGCAGCGCCGGACTAGCGGGGGGGCTGGAGCCTTCAGATACGCAGTATTTT. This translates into CASSAGLAGGLEPSDTQYF.

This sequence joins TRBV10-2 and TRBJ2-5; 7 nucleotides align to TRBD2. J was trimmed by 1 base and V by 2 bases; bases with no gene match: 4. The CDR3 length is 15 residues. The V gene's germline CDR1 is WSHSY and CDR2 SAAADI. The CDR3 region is CASSEVAGAQETQYF. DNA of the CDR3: TGCGCCAGCAGTGAGGTTGCGGGAGCCCAAGAGACCCAGTACTTC.

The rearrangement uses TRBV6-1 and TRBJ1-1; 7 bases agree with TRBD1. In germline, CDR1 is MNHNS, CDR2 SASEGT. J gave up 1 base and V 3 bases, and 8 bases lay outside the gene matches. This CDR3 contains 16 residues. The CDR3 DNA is TGTGCCAGCAGTGAGGAACAGGGGCCGAAGAACACTGAAGCTTTCTTT. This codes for CASSEEQGPKNTEAFF.